This TCR beta chain was sequenced in a study of spatial heterogeneity in lung cancer. The CDR3 is made up of 15 amino acids. Germline V lookup: CDR1 DFQATT, CDR2 SNEGSKA (reference sequence). Losses at the gene ends were 0 bases for V and 6 bases for J; bases not matched to a gene: 7. Documented time point: blood at routine non-recurrence follow-up after resection. This clonotype was detected only a few times. The antigen remains unidentified. Each CDR3 protein gets one entry after TCRdb re-called the 5' RACE reads with MiXCR. The data contain 110,000 or so distinct CDR3 sequences, approximately 10% of them singletons. Study outcomes and limitations: Follow-up blood showed ubiquitous expanded tumor TCRs less than blood at resection did.

The chain employs TRBV20-1 and TRBJ2-1; the match to TRBD2 covers 8 bases. The specimen was PBMCs, collected at follow-up. This TCR derives from a female donor with early-stage non-small cell lung cancer. CDR3 sequence reads: CSAREGLDWANEQFF. In DNA, the CDR3 is TGCAGTGCTAGAGAGGGACTAGATTGGGCCAATGAGCAGTTCTTC.